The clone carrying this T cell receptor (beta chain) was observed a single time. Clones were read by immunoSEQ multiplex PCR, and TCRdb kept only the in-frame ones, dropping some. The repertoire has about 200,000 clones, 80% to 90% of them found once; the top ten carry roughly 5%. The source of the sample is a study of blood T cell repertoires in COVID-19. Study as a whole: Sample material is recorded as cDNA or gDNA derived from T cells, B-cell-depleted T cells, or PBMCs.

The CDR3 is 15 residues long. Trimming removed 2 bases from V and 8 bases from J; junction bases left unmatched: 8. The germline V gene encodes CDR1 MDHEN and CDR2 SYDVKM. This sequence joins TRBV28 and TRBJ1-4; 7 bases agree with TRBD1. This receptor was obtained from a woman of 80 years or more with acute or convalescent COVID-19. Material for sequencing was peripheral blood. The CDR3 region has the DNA TGTGCCAGCAGTTTAGGAGGGACAGTAGGAGAAAAACTGTTTTTT. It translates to CASSLGGTVGEKLFF.